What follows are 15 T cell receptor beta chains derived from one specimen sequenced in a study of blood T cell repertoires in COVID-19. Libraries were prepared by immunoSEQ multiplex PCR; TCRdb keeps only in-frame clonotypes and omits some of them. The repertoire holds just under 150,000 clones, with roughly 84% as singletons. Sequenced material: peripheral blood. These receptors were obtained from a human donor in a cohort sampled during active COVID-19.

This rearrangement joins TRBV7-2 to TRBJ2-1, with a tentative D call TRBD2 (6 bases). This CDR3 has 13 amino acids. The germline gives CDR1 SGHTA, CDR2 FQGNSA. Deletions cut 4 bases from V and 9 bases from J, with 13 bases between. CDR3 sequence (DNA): TGTGCCAGCAGCTCTGCGGGACTTACTGAGCAGTTCTTC. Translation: CASSSAGLTEQFF.

Here the CDR3 DNA reads TGCAGCGTTGAAGATGGGGGGGGCACTGAGCAGTTCTTC. It translates to CSVEDGGGTEQFF. V is TRBV29-1 and J is TRBJ2-1, with D perhaps TRBD2 (7 bases). V lost 0 bases and J 9 bases, leaving 12 bases between the germline ends. The germline gives CDR1 SQVTM, CDR2 ANQGSEA. CDR3 length: 13 residues.

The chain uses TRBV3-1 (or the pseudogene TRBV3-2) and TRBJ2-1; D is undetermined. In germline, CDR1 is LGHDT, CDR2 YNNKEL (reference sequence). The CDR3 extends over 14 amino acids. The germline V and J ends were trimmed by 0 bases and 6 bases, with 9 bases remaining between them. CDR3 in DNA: TGTGCCAGCAGCCAAGAGGCCCAGGCCAATGAGCAGTTCTTC. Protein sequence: CASSQEAQANEQFF.

CDR3 sequence (DNA): TGTGCCAGCAGTCCGGGACTAGCGGGCCTGGCGGTGGATACGCAGTATTTT. This translates into CASSPGLAGLAVDTQYF. The gene calls are TRBV6-6 and TRBJ2-3, with 12 bases aligning to TRBD2. V lost 5 bases, J lost 6 bases, and 12 bases stayed unmatched. The CDR3 runs 17 residues. Per germline, CDR1 MNHNY and CDR2 SVGAGI (reference sequence).

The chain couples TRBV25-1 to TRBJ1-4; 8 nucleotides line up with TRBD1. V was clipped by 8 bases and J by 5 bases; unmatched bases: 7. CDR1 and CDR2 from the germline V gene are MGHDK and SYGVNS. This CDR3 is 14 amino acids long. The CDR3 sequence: CASGRTGPNEKLFF. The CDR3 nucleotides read TGTGCCAGCGGAAGGACAGGGCCGAATGAAAAACTGTTTTTT.

The CDR3 loop reads CASSLFTSSEEQYF. DNA of the CDR3: TGCGCCAGCAGCTTGTTCACTAGCTCGGAGGAGCAGTACTTC. The chain uses TRBV5-1 and TRBJ2-7, with D possibly being TRBD2 (6 bases). From germline, CDR1 is SGHRS and CDR2 YFSETQ. This CDR3 has 14 residues. Trimming took off 1 base at V and 7 bases at J, with 15 bases between the two ends.

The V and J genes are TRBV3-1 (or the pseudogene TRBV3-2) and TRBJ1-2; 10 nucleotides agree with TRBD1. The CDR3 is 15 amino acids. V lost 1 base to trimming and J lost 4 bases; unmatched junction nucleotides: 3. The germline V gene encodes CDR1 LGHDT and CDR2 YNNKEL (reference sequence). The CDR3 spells CASSQVTGGGYGYTF. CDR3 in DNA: TGTGCCAGCAGCCAAGTGACAGGGGGCGGCTATGGCTACACCTTC.

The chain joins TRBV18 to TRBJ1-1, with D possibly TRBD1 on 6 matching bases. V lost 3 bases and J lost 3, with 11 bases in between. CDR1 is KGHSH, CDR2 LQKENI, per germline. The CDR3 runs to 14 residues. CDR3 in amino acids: CASSPRGTHTEAFF. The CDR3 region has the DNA TGTGCCAGCTCACCCAGGGGCACTCACACTGAAGCTTTCTTT. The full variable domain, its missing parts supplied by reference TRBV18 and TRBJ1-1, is NAGVMQNPRHLVRRRGQEARLRCSPMKGHSHVYWYRQLPEEGLKFMVYLQKENIIDESGMPKERFSAEFPKEGPSILRIQQVVRGDSAAYFCASSPRGTHTEAFFGQGTRLTVV.

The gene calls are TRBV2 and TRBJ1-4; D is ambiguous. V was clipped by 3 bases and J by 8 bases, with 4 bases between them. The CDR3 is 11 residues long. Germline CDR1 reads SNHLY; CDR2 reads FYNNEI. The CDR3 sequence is CASSEREKLFF. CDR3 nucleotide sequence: TGTGCCAGCAGTGAGCGCGAAAAACTGTTTTTT. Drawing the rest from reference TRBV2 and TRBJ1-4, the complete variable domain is EPEVTQTPSHQVTQMGQEVILRCVPISNHLYFYWYRQILGQKVEFLVSFYNNEISEKSEIFDDQFSVERPDGSNFTLKIRSTKLEDSAMYFCASSEREKLFFGSGTQLSVL.

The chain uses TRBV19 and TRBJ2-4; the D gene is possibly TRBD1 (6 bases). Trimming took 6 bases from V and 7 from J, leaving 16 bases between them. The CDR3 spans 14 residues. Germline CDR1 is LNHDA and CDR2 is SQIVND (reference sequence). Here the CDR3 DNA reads TGTGCCAGTAGCATAAAAGGGGGTTCGAACATTCAGTACTTC. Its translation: CASSIKGGSNIQYF.

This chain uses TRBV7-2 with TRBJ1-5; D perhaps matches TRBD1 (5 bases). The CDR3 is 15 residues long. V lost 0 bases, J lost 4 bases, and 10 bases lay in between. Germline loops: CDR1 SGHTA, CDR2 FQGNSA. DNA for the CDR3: TGTGCCAGCAGCTTAGCATGGGGCAGGAATCAGCCCCAGCATTTT. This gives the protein CASSLAWGRNQPQHF.

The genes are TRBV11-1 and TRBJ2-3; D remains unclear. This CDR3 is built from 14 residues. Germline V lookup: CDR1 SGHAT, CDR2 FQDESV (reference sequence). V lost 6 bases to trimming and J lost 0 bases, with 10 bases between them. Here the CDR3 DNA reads TGTGCCAGCAGTCAAGCAGGCAGCACAGATACGCAGTATTTT. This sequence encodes CASSQAGSTDTQYF. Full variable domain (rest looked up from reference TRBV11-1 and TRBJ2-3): EAEVAQSPRYKITEKSQAVAFWCDPISGHATLYWYRQILGQGPELLVQFQDESVVDDSQLPKDRFSAERLKGVDSTLKIQPAELGDSAMYLCASSQAGSTDTQYFGPGTRLTVL.

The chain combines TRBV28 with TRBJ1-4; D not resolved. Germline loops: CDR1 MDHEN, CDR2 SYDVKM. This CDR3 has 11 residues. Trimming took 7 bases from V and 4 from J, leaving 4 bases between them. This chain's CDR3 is CASIHNEKLFF. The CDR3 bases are TGTGCCAGCATCCATAATGAAAAACTGTTTTTT.

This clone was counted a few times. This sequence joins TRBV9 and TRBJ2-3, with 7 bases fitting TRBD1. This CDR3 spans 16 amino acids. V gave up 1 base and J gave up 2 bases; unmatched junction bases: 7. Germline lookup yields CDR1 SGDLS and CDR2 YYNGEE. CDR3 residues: CASSVHRQGDTDTQYF. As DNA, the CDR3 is TGTGCCAGCAGCGTACACCGACAGGGTGACACAGATACGCAGTATTTT.

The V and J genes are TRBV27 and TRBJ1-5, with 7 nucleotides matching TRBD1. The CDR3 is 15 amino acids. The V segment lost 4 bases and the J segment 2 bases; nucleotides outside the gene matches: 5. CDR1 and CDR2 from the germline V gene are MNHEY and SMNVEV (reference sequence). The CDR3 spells CASSSLGTGNQPQHF. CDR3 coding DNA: TGTGCCAGCAGTTCCCTAGGGACAGGCAATCAGCCCCAGCATTTT.